These 23 T cell receptor beta chains came from one sample sequenced in a study. From the RT-PCR reads, TCRdb called clonotypes with MiXCR, one entry per CDR3 protein. The sample lists about 700,000 distinct CDR3 sequences; 12% to 15% were seen once. What was sequenced was memory CD4+ T cells from blood. The receptor set was obtained from a female donor in good health, serving as a healthy control.

This clonotype was seen at least ten times. The chain couples TRBV27 to TRBJ2-1; 7 bases align to TRBD2. Germline V gene sequence: CDR1 MNHEY, CDR2 SMNVEV (reference sequence). CDR3 length: 13 amino acids. J lost 2 bases, V lost 8 bases, and 3 bases had no gene match. The CDR3 region is CASREAPYNEQFF. The CDR3 DNA reads as TGTGCCAGCCGGGAGGCTCCCTACAATGAGCAGTTCTTC.

With respect to this clonotype: At one of its ends the junction is not consistent with the germline gene, which may arise from a read error. This chain links TRBV20-1 with TRBJ1-1, with 12 bases identical to TRBD1. CDR1 and CDR2 from the germline V gene are DFQATT and SNEGSKA (reference sequence). The CDR3 contains 16 residues. This CDR3 reads CSARGDRGPAYTEAFF. Here the CDR3 DNA reads TGCAGTGCGAGAGGGGACAGGGGGCCGGCATACACTGAAGCTTTCTTT.

CDR3 amino acids: CASSYDRGADTQYF. CDR3 sequence (DNA): TGTGCCAGCAGCTATGACAGGGGAGCAGATACGCAGTATTTT. The V gene is TRBV7-2, the J gene TRBJ2-3; 8 bases are a match to TRBD1. The CDR3 is 14 residues long. Germline V gene lookup returns CDR1 SGHTA and CDR2 FQGNSA. V lost 4 bases, J lost 4 bases, and 4 bases stayed unmatched.

This clonotype has only a few counts. The rearrangement uses TRBV2 and TRBJ2-2; D is unclear. The V gene lost 5 bases and the J gene lost 2 bases, with 12 bases spanning the gap. CDR1 SNHLY and CDR2 FYNNEI come from the germline V gene. This CDR3 contains 15 residues. The CDR3 loop reads CASSRQPSNTGELFF. CDR3 coding DNA: TGTGCCAGCAGTCGGCAACCCTCCAACACCGGGGAGCTGTTTTTT.

The rearrangement uses TRBV28 and TRBJ2-1; maybe TRBD2 (6 bases). The CDR3 is 12 residues long. The germline V and J ends were trimmed by 6 bases and 6 bases, with 9 bases remaining between them. Germline CDR1 and CDR2: MDHEN and SYDVKM. CDR3 in amino acids: CASREGFNEQFF. CDR3 nucleotides: TGTGCCAGCAGGGAGGGTTTCAATGAGCAGTTCTTC.

This clonotype was found a few times. The chain joins TRBV20-1 to TRBJ2-1; weak D call: TRBD2 (6 bases). This CDR3 comprises 14 residues. Trimming shortened V by 3 bases and J by 2 bases, and 11 bases separated the two germline ends. CDR1 is DFQATT and CDR2 is SNEGSKA in the germline V gene (reference sequence). CDR3 nucleotide sequence: TGCAGTGCTAGCAGTTTAGCGGCCTACAATGAGCAGTTCTTC. It yields the protein CSASSLAAYNEQFF.

J is TRBJ2-6 and V is TRBV4-2; perhaps TRBD1 as D (5 bases). Trimming left V 5 bases short and J 0 bases short, with 20 bases between. The CDR3 has 19 amino acids. CDR1 LGHNA and CDR2 YNFKEQ come from the germline V gene. CDR3 sequence (DNA): TGTGCCAGCAGCACGTCGGGCAGGGCGGATTACTCTGGGGCCAACGTCCTGACTTTC. As protein: CASSTSGRADYSGANVLTF.

The V call is TRBV30, the J call TRBJ2-4; D gene uncertain. CDR1 and CDR2 (germline): GTSNPN, SVGIG (reference sequence). Trimming pared 6 bases from V and 0 bases from J, leaving 12 bases between. The CDR3 has 14 amino acids. CDR3 in amino acids: CACEIPLAKNIQYF. The CDR3 DNA follows: TGTGCCTGTGAAATCCCCCTAGCCAAAAACATTCAGTACTTC.

This clonotype was detected ten times or more. The V gene is TRBV7-3, the J gene TRBJ2-1; a possible D gene is TRBD2 (5 bases). Trimming stripped 3 bases from V and 5 bases from J, with 11 bases between. CDR1 and CDR2 from the germline V gene are SGHTA and FQGTGA. The CDR3 runs to 14 residues. Here the CDR3 DNA reads TGTGCCAGCAGCTTTACGTCGGGAAACAATGAGCAGTTCTTC. Translation gives CASSFTSGNNEQFF. Supplemented by reference TRBV7-3 and TRBJ2-1, the full variable domain reads GAGVSQTPSNKVTEKGKYVELRCDPISGHTALYWYRQSLGQGPEFLIYFQGTGAADDSGLPNDRFFAVRPEGSVSTLKIQRTERGDSAVYLCASSFTSGNNEQFFGPGTRLTVL.

Worth noting for this clonotype: One end of the junction fails to match germline, which may point to a read error. The rearrangement joins TRBV7-2 to TRBJ2-4; perhaps TRBD1 as D (6 bases). Germline V CDR1 and CDR2: SGHTA, FQGNSA. The CDR3 has 14 residues. The CDR3 nucleotides are TGTGCCAGCACACTCCTCACAGGGAAAAACACTCAGTACTTC. Translating it yields CASTLLTGKNTQYF.

The CDR3 spells CATSDLQKGADTQYF. The CDR3 DNA reads TGTGCCACCAGTGATTTGCAAAAGGGGGCAGATACGCAGTATTTT. This chain joins TRBV24-1 and TRBJ2-3, with D possibly matching TRBD1 (6 bases). The V end lost 0 bases, the J end lost 4 bases, and 10 bases lay between the germline ends. This CDR3 has 15 amino acids. CDR1 is KGHDR, CDR2 SFDVKD, per germline.

This clonotype was counted a few times. The chain employs TRBV5-1 and TRBJ2-7, with 11 bases aligning to TRBD2. CDR3 length: 14 residues. Germline V gene sequence: CDR1 SGHRS, CDR2 YFSETQ. Unmatched junction bases numbered 7, after V lost 5 bases and J lost 6 bases. The chain's CDR3 is CASRIGTSGGEQYF. CDR3 DNA: TGCGCCAGCAGGATAGGGACTAGCGGAGGCGAGCAGTACTTC. Full variable domain (outside the CDR3, taken from reference TRBV5-1 and TRBJ2-7): KAGVTQTPRYLIKTRGQQVTLSCSPISGHRSVSWYQQTPGQGLQFLFEYFSETQRNKGNFPGRFSGRQFSNSRSEMNVSTLELGDSALYLCASRIGTSGGEQYFGPGTRLTVT.

Ten or more counts support this clonotype. J is TRBJ2-7 and V is TRBV4-3; weak D call: TRBD1 (6 bases). This CDR3 contains 15 residues. The ends were cut back, 0 bases at V and 2 bases at J, with 11 bases in the middle. CDR1 is LGHNA, CDR2 YSLEER, per germline. The CDR3 DNA is TGCGCCAGCAGCCAAGAAGGGGGTCCCCCCTACGAGCAGTACTTC. Amino acids: CASSQEGGPPYEQYF.

The genes are TRBV2 and TRBJ1-1; no reliable D call. Germline CDR1 is SNHLY and CDR2 is FYNNEI. The CDR3 is 13 amino acids. Trimming removed 8 bases at V and 0 bases at J, with 10 bases between. Here the CDR3 reads CASLLDMNTEAFF. CDR3 coding DNA: TGTGCCAGCCTTCTCGACATGAACACTGAAGCTTTCTTT.

This clonotype has only a few counts. The rearrangement links TRBV20-1 to TRBJ1-4; 10 bases align to TRBD1. The CDR3 length is 14 residues. From germline, CDR1 is DFQATT and CDR2 SNEGSKA (reference sequence). With 6 bases clipped from V and 8 bases from J, the junction kept 9 bases outside the gene matches. CDR3 residues: CSAWPGQGYEKLFF. As DNA, the CDR3 is TGCAGTGCCTGGCCGGGACAGGGGTACGAAAAACTGTTTTTT.

Ten or more counts support this clonotype. The chain couples TRBV20-1 to TRBJ1-1; no clear D. CDR1 and CDR2 from the germline V gene are DFQATT and SNEGSKA (reference sequence). This CDR3 region has 11 residues. V lost 4 bases, J lost 7 bases, and 10 bases lay in between. CDR3 bases: TGCAGTGCTATTTCGGTCCATGAAGCTTTCTTT. The encoded protein is CSAISVHEAFF.

This clonotype appeared a few times. The chain combines TRBV3-1 with TRBJ2-2; D is ambiguous. V was cut by 0 bases and J by 3 bases, with 8 bases left in between. CDR1 is LGHDT, CDR2 YNNKEL, per germline (reference sequence). This CDR3 spans 15 amino acids. The CDR3 loop reads CASSQDDIHTGELFF. CDR3 coding DNA: TGTGCCAGCAGCCAAGATGACATCCACACCGGGGAGCTGTTTTTT. Full variable domain (outside the CDR3, taken from reference TRBV3-1 and TRBJ2-2): DTAVSQTPKYLVTQMGNDKSIKCEQNLGHDTMYWYKQDSKKFLKIMFSYNNKELIINETVPNRFSPKSPDKAHLNLHINSLELGDSAVYFCASSQDDIHTGELFFGEGSRLTVL.

This clonotype was recorded a few times. The V call is TRBV18, the J call TRBJ2-2, with TRBD1 identical over 9 bases. V was pared by 2 bases and J by 7 bases, with 5 bases of the junction left unmatched. Germline V gene data show CDR1 as KGHSH and CDR2 as LQKENI. CDR3 length: 15 residues. CDR3 DNA: TGTGCCAGCTCACCAACGGGACAGGGCGACGGGGAGCTGTTTTTT. Protein sequence: CASSPTGQGDGELFF.

This clonotype was counted between two and nine times. The chain recombines TRBV5-5 with TRBJ2-1, with 8 nucleotides matching TRBD1. The length of the CDR3 is 15 residues. Germline lookup yields CDR1 SGHKS and CDR2 YYEKEE (reference sequence). V lost 0 bases and J lost 7; bases outside the gene matches: 6. This CDR3 reads CASSLAPDRENEQFF. As DNA, the CDR3 is TGTGCCAGCAGCTTGGCCCCGGACAGGGAAAATGAGCAGTTCTTC.

This clonotype turned up a few times. The V gene is TRBV20-1, the J gene TRBJ2-3; 7 positions match TRBD2. From germline, CDR1 is DFQATT and CDR2 SNEGSKA (reference sequence). Trimming at V came to 7 bases and at J to 3 bases, leaving 13 bases not matched to a gene. The CDR3 consists of 15 residues. In DNA, the CDR3 is TGCAGTGTCCGACCGGCTAGCGGCGTGACAGATACGCAGTATTTT. This gives the protein CSVRPASGVTDTQYF.

This clonotype was counted ten times or more. This chain links TRBV7-2 with TRBJ2-4; D is perhaps TRBD1 (5 bases). This CDR3 is 14 amino acids long. Trimming shortened V by 5 bases and J by 7 bases, and 15 bases separated the two germline ends. Germline V gene sequence: CDR1 SGHTA, CDR2 FQGNSA. CDR3 protein: CASSPPGSVNIQYF. In DNA form, the CDR3 reads TGTGCCAGCAGCCCTCCAGGGTCTGTCAACATTCAGTACTTC.

In this sample, this clonotype turned up many times. The rearrangement joins TRBV12-3 or TRBV12-4 to TRBJ2-3, with 8 bases aligning to TRBD2. The CDR3 extends over 16 amino acids. V shed 4 bases and J 3 bases; nucleotides not matched to a gene: 9. In nucleotides, the CDR3 is TGTGCCAGCAGTTCGAGAGGACTAGCCCCGACAGATACGCAGTATTTT. Translating it yields CASSSRGLAPTDTQYF.

This chain connects TRBV13 to TRBJ2-1, with TRBD2 matching over 10 bases. The CDR3 spans 15 residues. V was pared by 5 bases and J by 8 bases, with 9 bases of the junction left unmatched. Germline V gives CDR1 PRHDT, CDR2 FYEKMQ (reference sequence). The CDR3 DNA sequence: TGTGCCAGCAGCGCTAGCGGGAGAACCATCCATGAGCAGTTCTTC. Encoded protein: CASSASGRTIHEQFF.